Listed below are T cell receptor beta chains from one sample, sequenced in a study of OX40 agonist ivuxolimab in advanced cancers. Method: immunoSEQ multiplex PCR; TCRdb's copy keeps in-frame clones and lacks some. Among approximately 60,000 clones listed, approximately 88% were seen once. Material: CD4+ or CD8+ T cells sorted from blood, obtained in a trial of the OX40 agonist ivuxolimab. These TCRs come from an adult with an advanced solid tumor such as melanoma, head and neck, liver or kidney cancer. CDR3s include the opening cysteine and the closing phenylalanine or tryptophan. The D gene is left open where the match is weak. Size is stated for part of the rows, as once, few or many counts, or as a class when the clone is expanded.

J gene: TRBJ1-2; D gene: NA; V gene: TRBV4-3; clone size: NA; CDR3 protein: CASSQDRGDPVIGYTF; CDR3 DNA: TGCGCCAGCAGCCAAGATCGGGGGGACCCCGTGATAGGCTACACCTTC
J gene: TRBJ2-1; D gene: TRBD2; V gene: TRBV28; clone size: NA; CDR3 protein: CASSLAGTYNEQFF; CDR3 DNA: TGTGCCAGCAGTCTAGCGGGGACTTACAATGAGCAGTTCTTC
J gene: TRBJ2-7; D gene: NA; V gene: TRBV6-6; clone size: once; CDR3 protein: CASRGEFYEQYF; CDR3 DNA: TGTGCCAGCAGGGGGGAGTTCTACGAGCAGTACTTC
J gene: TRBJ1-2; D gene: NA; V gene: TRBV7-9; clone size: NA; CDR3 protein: CASSVARGGPGYTF; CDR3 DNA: TGTGCCAGCAGCGTAGCGAGGGGGGGGCCTGGCTACACCTTC
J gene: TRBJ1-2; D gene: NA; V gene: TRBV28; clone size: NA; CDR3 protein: CASTLLSTRENYGYTF; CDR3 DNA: TGTGCCAGCACTTTGTTATCAACGAGGGAAAACTATGGCTACACCTTC
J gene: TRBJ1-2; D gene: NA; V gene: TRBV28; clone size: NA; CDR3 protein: CASRGNAYGYTF; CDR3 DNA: TGTGCCAGCAGGGGCAACGCGTATGGCTACACCTTC
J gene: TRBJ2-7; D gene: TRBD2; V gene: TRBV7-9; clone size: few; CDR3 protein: CASTIAGAVYEQYF; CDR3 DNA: TGTGCCAGCACCATAGCGGGAGCTGTCTACGAGCAGTACTTC
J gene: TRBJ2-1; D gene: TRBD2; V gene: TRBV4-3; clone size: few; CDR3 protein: CASSRRLAGGNEQFF; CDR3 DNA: TGCGCCAGCAGCCGAAGACTAGCGGGGGGCAATGAGCAGTTCTTC
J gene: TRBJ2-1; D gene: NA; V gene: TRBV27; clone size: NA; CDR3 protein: CASAVVGAWSHEQFF; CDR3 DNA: TGTGCCAGCGCGGTTGTGGGGGCCTGGAGTCACGAGCAGTTCTTC
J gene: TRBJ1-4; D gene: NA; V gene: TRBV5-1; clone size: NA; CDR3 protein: CASSLGQHQTTDEKLFF; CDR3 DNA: TGCGCCAGCAGCTTGGGACAGCACCAGACTACTGATGAAAAACTGTTTTTT
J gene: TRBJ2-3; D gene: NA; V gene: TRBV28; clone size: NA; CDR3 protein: CASSFLQGAGGTHSTDTQYF; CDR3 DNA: TGTGCCAGCAGTTTCCTACAGGGGGCGGGGGGCACCCATAGCACAGATACGCAGTATTTT
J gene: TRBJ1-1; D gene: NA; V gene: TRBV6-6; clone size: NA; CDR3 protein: CASRFDVNTEAFF; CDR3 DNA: TGTGCCAGCAGATTTGACGTGAACACTGAAGCTTTCTTT
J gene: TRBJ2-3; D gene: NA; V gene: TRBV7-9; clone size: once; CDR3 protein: CASSVMQDTQYF; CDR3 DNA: TGTGCCAGCAGCGTAATGCAGGATACGCAGTATTTT
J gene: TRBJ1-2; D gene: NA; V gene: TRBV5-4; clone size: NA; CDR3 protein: CASSSQDLANYGYTF; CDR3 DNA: TGTGCCAGCAGCAGTCAGGACCTAGCTAACTATGGCTACACCTTC
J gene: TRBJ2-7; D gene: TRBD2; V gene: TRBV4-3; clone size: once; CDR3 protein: CASSHGLGAYEQYF; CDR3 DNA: TGCGCCAGCAGCCACGGACTAGGGGCATACGAGCAGTACTTC
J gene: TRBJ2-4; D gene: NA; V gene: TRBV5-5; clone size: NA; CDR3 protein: CASSSPEEGRGYIQYF; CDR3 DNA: TGTGCCAGCAGCAGTCCCGAGGAGGGGCGCGGGTACATTCAGTACTTC
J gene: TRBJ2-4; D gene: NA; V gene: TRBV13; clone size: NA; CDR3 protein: CASSYGRGQNIQYF; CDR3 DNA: TGTGCCAGCAGCTATGGGAGGGGGCAAAACATTCAGTACTTC
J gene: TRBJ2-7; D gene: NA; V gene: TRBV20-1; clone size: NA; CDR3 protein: CSARGYEQYF; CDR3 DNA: TGCAGTGCACGGGGCTACGAGCAGTACTTC
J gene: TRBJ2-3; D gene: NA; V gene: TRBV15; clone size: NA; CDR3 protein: CATSGRGTDTQYF; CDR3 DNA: TGTGCCACCAGCGGAAGGGGCACAGATACGCAGTATTTT
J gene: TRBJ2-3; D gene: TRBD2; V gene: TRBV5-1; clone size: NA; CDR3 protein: CASSERAGGSTDTQYF; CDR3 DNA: TGCGCCAGCAGTGAAAGGGCGGGAGGGAGCACAGATACGCAGTATTTT
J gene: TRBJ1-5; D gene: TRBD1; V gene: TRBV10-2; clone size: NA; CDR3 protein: CASRQGSNQPQHF; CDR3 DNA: TGCGCCAGCAGACAGGGGAGCAATCAGCCCCAGCATTTT
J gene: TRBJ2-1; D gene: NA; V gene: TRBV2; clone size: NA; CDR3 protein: CASGGYEQFF; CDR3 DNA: TGTGCCAGCGGAGGTTATGAGCAGTTCTTC